The present TCR beta chain was sequenced within a study of cytomegalovirus exposure and HLA in healthy donors. Study-level results: Most of the TCR beta V segments (in an earlier analysis) were productive either about 87% or about 30% of the time.

This clone showed up just a few times. Its antigen is undetermined. The PCR used 60 Vbeta and 13 Jbeta primers. The assay was immunoSEQ multiplex PCR, and TCRdb's table has in-frame clones only and misses some. This sample yields around 130,000 clones, of which roughly two thirds are seen a single time; 1.6% belongs to the top ten. The ends lost 4 bases at V and 3 bases at J; junction bases unmatched: 9. Germline CDR1 LGHNA, CDR2 YNFKEQ. CDR3 length equals 16 residues. The clonotype comes from a man aged 25 to 40 in good health and CMV-seropositive. The sample comprised PBMCs. The chain carries TRBV4-2 and TRBJ2-5, with TRBD1 matching 9 bases. CDR3 coding DNA: TGTGCCAGCAGCCGGGGCGGGGACAGGGAGGAAGAGACCCAGTACTTC. Amino acids: CASSRGGDREEETQYF.